This T cell receptor (beta chain) originates from a study of identical twins. Trimming pared 5 bases from V and 7 bases from J, leaving 8 bases between. Germline-derived CDR1 and CDR2 are DFQATT and SNEGSKA (reference sequence). The CDR3 extends over 10 amino acids. TCRdb passed the 5' RACE reads through MiXCR, listing each CDR3 protein once. The data show 500,000 to 700,000 distinct CDR3 sequences, roughly 6.6% seen once. This sample was also put to use in a study of yellow fever vaccine responses in identical twins.

The TCR was taken from a woman aged 18-35 years in good health. The rearrangement links TRBV20-1 to TRBJ1-2; TRBD1 is a possible D gene (5 bases). The material sequenced was PBMCs. DNA of the CDR3: TGCAGTGCTCCCGGGGCTGGCTACACCTTC. Its translation is CSAPGAGYTF.